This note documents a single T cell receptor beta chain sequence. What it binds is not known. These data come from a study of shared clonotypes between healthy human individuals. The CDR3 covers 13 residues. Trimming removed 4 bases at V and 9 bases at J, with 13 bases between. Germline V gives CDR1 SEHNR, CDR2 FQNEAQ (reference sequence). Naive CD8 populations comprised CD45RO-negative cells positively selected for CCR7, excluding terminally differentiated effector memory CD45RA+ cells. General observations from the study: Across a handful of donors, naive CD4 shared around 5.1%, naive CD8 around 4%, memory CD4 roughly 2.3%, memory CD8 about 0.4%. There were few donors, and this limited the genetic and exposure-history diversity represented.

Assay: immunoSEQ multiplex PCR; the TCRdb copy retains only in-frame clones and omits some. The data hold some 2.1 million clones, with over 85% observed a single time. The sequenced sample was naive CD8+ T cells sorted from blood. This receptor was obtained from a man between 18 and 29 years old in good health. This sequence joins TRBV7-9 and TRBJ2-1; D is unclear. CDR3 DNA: TGTGCCAGCAGCTCGACTCTCAACGGTGAGCAGTTCTTC. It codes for CASSSTLNGEQFF.